The rows below give T cell receptor beta chains drawn from one sample of a study of spatial heterogeneity in lung cancer. TCRdb passed the 5' RACE reads through MiXCR, listing each CDR3 protein once. This table has 6,000 to 8,500 distinct CDR3 sequences, roughly 13% appearing once. The sample here was lung tumor tissue, taken at surgery. These receptors all stem from a male donor with early-stage non-small cell lung cancer. CDR3s include the opening cysteine and the closing phenylalanine or tryptophan. D genes are given only for firm matches. A clone size is listed for some rows: how often the clone was seen (once, few, many), or a class if it is expanded.

>TRBV20-1|many|TRBJ2-6|TRBD1
CSVPTGRSSGANVLTF
TGCAGTGTCCCGACAGGGCGGAGCTCTGGGGCCAACGTCCTGACTTTC
>TRBV28|many|TRBJ2-2|TRBD2
CGAGAYTGELFF
TGTGGAGCGGGGGCCTACACCGGGGAGCTGTTTTTT
>TRBV7-2|many|TRBJ2-5|NA
CASSLHSLETQYF
TGTGCCAGCAGCTTACACAGCTTGGAGACCCAGTACTTC
>TRBV12-3/TRBV12-4|medium-sized|TRBJ2-1|NA
CASSLDSSANEQFF
TGTGCCAGCAGTTTAGATTCTAGCGCCAATGAGCAGTTCTTC
>TRBV7-8|NA|TRBJ2-1|TRBD2
CESSLRLSGSSYNEQFF
TGTGAAAGCAGCTTACGCCTTAGCGGGAGCTCCTACAATGAGCAGTTCTTC
>TRBV20-1|many|TRBJ2-7|TRBD1
CSAREPSTGGWHEQYF
TGCAGTGCTAGAGAACCCTCGACAGGGGGATGGCACGAGCAGTACTTC
>TRBV5-1|NA|TRBJ1-5|NA
CASSLETTGSPQHF
TGCGCCAGCAGCTTGGAAACAACCGGATCGCCCCAGCATTTT
>TRBV29-1|NA|TRBJ1-1|NA
CSVAVQPDTEAFF
TGCAGCGTTGCGGTACAGCCTGACACTGAAGCTTTCTTT
>TRBV18|many|TRBJ2-1|NA
CASSPPLGGSSYNEQFF
TGTGCCAGCTCACCCCCCTTGGGGGGAAGCTCCTACAATGAGCAGTTCTTC
>TRBV11-2|many|TRBJ1-5|NA
CASSPGGIGNQPQHF
TGTGCCAGCAGCCCTGGGGGCATCGGCAATCAGCCCCAGCATTTT
>TRBV3-1|many|TRBJ1-4|NA
CASSQDMVRGVEKLFF
TGTGCCAGCAGCCAAGATATGGTCAGGGGAGTAGAAAAACTGTTTTTT
>TRBV7-9|medium-sized|TRBJ2-5|TRBD1
CASSQTGGETQYF
TGTGCCAGCAGCCAAACAGGGGGTGAGACCCAGTACTTC
>TRBV28|many|TRBJ2-1|TRBD2
CASSFAGGNEQFF
TGTGCCAGCAGTTTTGCGGGAGGCAATGAGCAGTTCTTC
>TRBV2|many|TRBJ2-1|TRBD2
CASTTPASGRSGQFF
TGTGCCAGCACCACCCCGGCTAGCGGGAGGTCGGGGCAGTTCTTC
>TRBV7-8|medium-sized|TRBJ2-2|NA
CAGTGSRTGELFF
TGTGCCGGAACAGGGTCGCGCACCGGGGAGCTGTTTTTT
>TRBV5-4|many|TRBJ1-4|TRBD1
CASSLGQGAHGEKLFF
TGTGCCAGCAGCCTTGGACAGGGGGCGCATGGTGAAAAACTGTTTTTT
>TRBV6-6|many|TRBJ2-1|TRBD1
CASSLGQGPLNEQFF
TGTGCCAGCAGCCTGGGACAGGGGCCTCTCAATGAGCAGTTCTTC
>TRBV7-2|many|TRBJ2-3|TRBD2
CASSPRGTSDTDTQYF
TGTGCCAGCAGCCCACGGGGGACTAGCGACACAGATACGCAGTATTTT
>TRBV7-9|NA|TRBJ2-7|NA
CASSRTVDEQYF
TGTGCCAGCAGCAGGACAGTTGACGAGCAGTACTTC
>TRBV10-1|medium-sized|TRBJ2-4|NA
CASSESVGFENIQYF
TGCGCCAGCAGTGAGTCGGTGGGGTTCGAAAACATTCAGTACTTC
>TRBV10-2|medium-sized|TRBJ2-3|TRBD2
CASRVAGADTQYF
TGCGCCAGCAGGGTAGCGGGAGCAGATACGCAGTATTTT
>TRBV24-1|NA|TRBJ1-1|NA
CATRLGEGTEAFF
TGTGCCACCAGGTTAGGGGAGGGCACTGAAGCTTTCTTT
>TRBV10-2|many|TRBJ2-4|NA
CASRGLGLAKNIQYF
TGCGCCAGCCGAGGACTGGGACTAGCCAAAAACATTCAGTACTTC